The clone carrying this TCR beta chain was counted at least ten times. Its target is unknown. This CDR3 comprises 21 residues. In germline, CDR1 is MDHEN, CDR2 SYDVKM. Trimming took 0 bases from V and 0 from J; bases not matched to a gene: 17. Original methodology: Construction of a distant-metastasis classifier for papillary thyroid cancer relied on CDR3 differences across clinicopathological groups. TCRdb re-analyzed the PCR reads through MiXCR. TCRdb's processing, not the authors', yielded these V and J calls. The sample lists about 28,000 clones; 20% to 30% were seen once. This sample was included in a study of metastatic and nonmetastatic thyroid tumors. Background on the study: Repertoires from blood and tumor or nodule tissue of malignant and benign thyroid patients were compared.

General observations from the study: Versus benign nodules, malignant thyroid tumors reportedly had significantly higher TCR beta diversity, in blood and tumor.

All patients reached thyroid surgery having received no treatment beforehand. The rearrangement links TRBV28 to TRBJ2-1; 7 nucleotides match TRBD1. Material: blood. The source is a female donor with papillary thyroid cancer or a benign thyroid nodule (not recorded which). Some clones in this sample may be carry-over from other donors' samples. CDR3 amino acids: CASSLWLTGSPSLPSYNEQFF. DNA of the CDR3: TGTGCCAGCAGTTTATGGCTGACAGGGTCCCCATCACTTCCCTCCTACAATGAGCAGTTCTTC.